This is a list of T cell receptor beta chains from one sample in a study of blood T cells in healthy people across ages. MiXCR, applied by TCRdb to the 5' RACE reads, yields one record per CDR3 protein. Of around 2 million distinct CDR3 sequences listed, 35% to 50% were seen once; the top ten hold 23%. Sequencing input: blood. These TCRs come from a human donor in good health. Both conserved end residues are part of each CDR3. The D gene is left open where the match is weak. Clone size is stated in some rows and not others, as once, few, many or a class when expanded.

j_call d_call clone_size v_call cdr3_nt cdr3_aa
TRBJ2-3 . . TRBV20-1 TGCAGTGCGCCCGGGATTACAGATACGCAGTATTTT CSAPGITDTQYF
TRBJ2-1 . . TRBV7-2 TGTGCCAGCAGCTTATCTTCAAACTCCTACAATGAGCAGTTCTTC CASSLSSNSYNEQFF
TRBJ2-1 . . TRBV5-1 TGCGCCAGCAGCGGCAGGGACCGGCAATTCTACAATGAGCAGTTCTTC CASSGRDRQFYNEQFF
TRBJ2-7 TRBD1 . TRBV29-1 TGCAGCGTTGATTCTACAGGGGACGCCTACGAGCAGTACTTC CSVDSTGDAYEQYF
TRBJ2-7 . . TRBV7-9 TGTGCCAGCAGCCCCCCTGGGAGCTCCTACAATGAGCAGTACTTC CASSPPGSSYNEQYF
TRBJ2-2 . . TRBV12-1 TGTGCCAGCAGCTGGACAACCGGGGAGCTGTTTTTT CASSWTTGELFF
TRBJ2-1 TRBD2 few TRBV5-1 TGCGCCAGCAGCTTAATCCCCGGGACTAGCGGGGACAATGAGCAGTTCTTC CASSLIPGTSGDNEQFF
TRBJ1-1 . few TRBV7-3 TGTGCCAGCAGCTTGGGGCCAAACCGGGACGTTGATCAAGCTTTCTTT CASSLGPNRDVDQAFF
TRBJ2-3 . . TRBV20-1 TGCAGTGTCAGGGGGGGCGGCCTACTTAGCACAGATACGCAGTATTTT CSVRGGGLLSTDTQYF
TRBJ1-2 TRBD1 . TRBV2 TGTGCCAGCAGTGCGGACAGGGAGGGAAGAAGGGGCTACACCTTC CASSADREGRRGYTF
TRBJ2-5 TRBD1 few TRBV2 TGTGCCAGCCGTGACCTCCCCCGGGACAGTAGGGGAGAGACCCAGTACTTC CASRDLPRDSRGETQYF
TRBJ2-3 . few TRBV7-2 TGTGCCAGCAGCTTAGGGGGAGGTGTTAGCACAGATACGCAGTATTTT CASSLGGGVSTDTQYF
TRBJ2-3 . . TRBV6-1 TGTGCCAGCAGTTTTGCCCGGACAGTTTACACAGATACGCAGTATTTT CASSFARTVYTDTQYF
TRBJ2-7 . . TRBV6-2/TRBV6-3 TGTGCCAGCAGTTACGGTCAGGGAGGTCGGAATCACGAGCAGTACTTC CASSYGQGGRNHEQYF
TRBJ1-4 . . TRBV14 TGTGCCAGCAGCCAAGCCGGCCCCGGGAGGGAAAAACTGTTTTTT CASSQAGPGREKLFF
TRBJ1-2 TRBD1 once TRBV27 TGTGCCAGCAGTTCTCCCGGGACAGGGATGGGCTGCACCTTC CASSSPGTGMGCTF
TRBJ2-1 TRBD2 . TRBV20-1 TGCAGTGCTAGAGTTGGGACTAGCGGGGCCTACAATGAGCAGTTCTTC CSARVGTSGAYNEQFF
TRBJ2-1 TRBD2 . TRBV7-9 TGTGCCAGCAGCTTAGCGTTCGGGGGGGCGTCCCCCGGGCAGTTCTTC CASSLAFGGASPGQFF
TRBJ1-1 . few TRBV5-1 TGCGCCAGCAGCCTGGATGGAGCGAACACTGAAGCTTTCTTT CASSLDGANTEAFF
TRBJ1-2 . . TRBV7-2 TGTGCCAGCAGCTTAGAAAGAACAGCATCTTATAACTATGGCTACACCTTC CASSLERTASYNYGYTF
TRBJ1-1 . . TRBV7-2 TGTGCCAGCAGCTTTCGGGACACATTGAACACTGAAGCTTTCTTT CASSFRDTLNTEAFF
TRBJ1-3 . once TRBV20-1 TGCAGTGCTAGAGACAGACGGAGCTCTGGAAACACCATATATTTT CSARDRRSSGNTIYF
TRBJ2-3 . . TRBV7-9 TGTGCCAGCAGCAAAGAATCGAATACGCAGTATTTT CASSKESNTQYF
TRBJ1-2 TRBD1 . TRBV2 TGTGCCAGCAGTGAAGAGAGGGGGCGAGGCTACACCTTC CASSEERGRGYTF
TRBJ2-7 . few TRBV7-2 TGTGCCAGCAGCCAGTCATCTGGGGGACTCCCTTCCTACGAGCAGTACTTC CASSQSSGGLPSYEQYF
TRBJ2-6 . . TRBV7-9 TGTGCCAGCAGCTTAGTTTTGTTAAGGTCTGGGGCCAACGTCCTGACTTTC CASSLVLLRSGANVLTF
TRBJ2-1 TRBD1 . TRBV4-3 TGCGCCAGCAGTCGCTTCGCGGGACAGGACTACAATGAGCAGTTCTTC CASSRFAGQDYNEQFF
TRBJ2-3 TRBD2 many TRBV6-5 TGTGCCAGCAGTTTAGGGACTAGCGACATGCAGTATTTT CASSLGTSDMQYF
TRBJ1-1 . few TRBV7-6 TGTGCCAGCAGCCCCATGCAGGGTGGAGCTTTCTTT CASSPMQGGAFF
TRBJ1-4 . few TRBV12-3/TRBV12-4 TGTGCCAGCAGTTTTGGATCAGGGTATCGAGAAAAACTGTTTTTT CASSFGSGYREKLFF
TRBJ2-7 TRBD1 few TRBV20-1 TGCAGTGCTAGATCCGGACAGGGTTTTTCGTACGAGCAGTACTTC CSARSGQGFSYEQYF
TRBJ2-1 . . TRBV7-8 TGTGCCAGCAGCATAAATCCCCGGGATCCGAGCTCCTACAATGAGCAGTTCTTC CASSINPRDPSSYNEQFF
TRBJ2-7 . few TRBV27 TGTGCCAGCAGTTTAGGGCGGCAGGGTGCCTACGAGCAGTACTTC CASSLGRQGAYEQYF
TRBJ1-4 TRBD1 . TRBV29-1 TGCAGCGTTACAACAGGGGGCGGAAGAGGGGAAAAACTGTTTTTT CSVTTGGGRGEKLFF
TRBJ2-3 . few TRBV12-3/TRBV12-4 TGTGCCAGCAGTTTGGGATCAGGGGTGGATACGCAGTATTTT CASSLGSGVDTQYF